What follows is one T cell receptor (beta chain) and its context. The antigen remains unidentified. These data belong to a study of shared clonotypes between healthy human individuals. About the research overall: Three plates were used per donor for CD4 naive, three for CD4 memory, two for CD8 naive and one for CD8 memory. Study results and caveats: The low donor count limited represented genetic and exposure-history diversity.

Naive CD8 cells comprised CD45RO-negative, CCR7-positively selected cells, excluding terminally differentiated effector memory CD45RA+ cells. CDR1 is KGHSH, CDR2 LQKENI, per germline. The CDR3 sequence is 13 residues long. Trimming removed 2 bases from V and 7 bases from J, with 9 bases in between. At deep level, the assay was performed. Only in-frame clones appear in the TCRdb table, and some are missing; sequencing was by immunoSEQ multiplex PCR. The table includes about 700,000 clones, around 92% detected once. The rearrangement links TRBV18 to TRBJ2-1, with D unclear. Sequenced material: naive CD8+ T cells sorted from blood. This clonotype was obtained from a man aged 25 to 40 in good health. The CDR3 nucleotides are TGTGCCAGCTCACCAAACTACCGGAATGAGCAGTTCTTC. This codes for CASSPNYRNEQFF.